These 29 T cell receptor beta chains originate from one sample sequenced in a study of control samples from healthy donors and cancer patients. TCRdb's copy holds only in-frame clones and misses some; the assay was immunoSEQ multiplex PCR. The profile shows about 92,000 clones, around 80% of them singletons. The sample comprised blood. The receptors come from an older woman in good health.

The J gene is TRBJ2-2, the V gene TRBV27, with no clear D. The CDR3 covers 12 residues. Germline lookup yields CDR1 MNHEY and CDR2 SMNVEV (reference sequence). Trimming shortened V by 5 bases and J by 2 bases, and 3 bases separated the two germline ends. CDR3 sequence (DNA): TGTGCCAGCAGTCCAAACACCGGGGAGCTGTTTTTT. This encodes CASSPNTGELFF.

This rearrangement joins TRBV27 to TRBJ2-3, with 7 bases aligning to TRBD1. Germline V lookup: CDR1 MNHEY, CDR2 SMNVEV (reference sequence). Unmatched junction bases numbered 10, after V lost 6 bases and J lost 4 bases. This CDR3 is built from 15 residues. In DNA, the CDR3 is TGTGCCAGCAGAGACACAGGGGTCTGGGCAGATACGCAGTATTTT. Its protein product is CASRDTGVWADTQYF.

The chain carries TRBV27 and TRBJ1-1, with 7 nucleotides matching TRBD1. The germline CDR1 and CDR2 sequences are MNHEY and SMNVEV (reference sequence). The CDR3 extends over 16 amino acids. V lost 0 bases to trimming and J lost 5 bases; unmatched junction nucleotides: 9. The CDR3 nucleotides are TGTGCCAGCAGTTTATCGGCGACAGGGAGTCAAACTGAAGCTTTCTTT. Translating it yields CASSLSATGSQTEAFF.

This sequence joins TRBV9 and TRBJ1-1; D is possibly TRBD1 (5 bases). The CDR3 consists of 17 residues. CDR1 is SGDLS, CDR2 YYNGEE, per germline. V was shortened by 0 bases and J by 1 base, with 16 bases between the two germline ends. This CDR3 is CASSVALTGAQNTEAFF. Here the CDR3 DNA reads TGTGCCAGCAGCGTAGCATTAACCGGGGCCCAGAACACTGAAGCTTTCTTT.

J is TRBJ1-3 and V is TRBV6-5; D may be TRBD1 (5 bases). V lost 6 bases to trimming and J lost 4 bases, with 13 bases between them. Germline V lookup: CDR1 MNHEY, CDR2 SVGAGI. This CDR3 has 14 residues. CDR3: CASRRDAGGNTIYF. The CDR3 DNA follows: TGTGCCAGCAGACGGGACGCCGGCGGAAACACCATATATTTT.

This clone was seen more than once but under ten times. This chain connects TRBV29-1 to TRBJ1-2; unclear D gene. The CDR3 runs 12 residues. Trimming took off 4 bases at V and 4 bases at J, with 10 bases between the two ends. Germline V CDR1 and CDR2: SQVTM, ANQGSEA. The CDR3 DNA is TGCAGCGTTGGTTACAGTTCCTATGGCTACACCTTC. Its protein product is CSVGYSSYGYTF.

V usage is TRBV5-6 and J usage is TRBJ2-7; 9 bases fit TRBD1. This CDR3 spans 13 amino acids. Looked up from germline, CDR1 is SGHDT and CDR2 is YYEEEE. With V trimmed by 3 bases and J by 6 bases, 4 bases remained unmatched. The CDR3, as DNA: TGTGCCAGCAGCTGGGGACAGGGAAGCGAGCAGTACTTC. Translating gives CASSWGQGSEQYF. The full variable domain, in which reference TRBV5-6 and TRBJ2-7 provide the parts outside the CDR3, is DAGVTQSPTHLIKTRGQQVTLRCSPKSGHDTVSWYQQALGQGPQFIFQYYEEEERQRGNFPDRFSGHQFPNYSSELNVNALLLGDSALYLCASSWGQGSEQYFGPGTRLTVT.

The genes are TRBV18 and TRBJ2-6, with TRBD2 matching over 12 bases. Per the germline V gene, CDR1 is KGHSH and CDR2 is LQKENI. This CDR3 spans 22 amino acids. Trimming removed 2 bases from V and 0 bases from J; junction bases left unmatched: 14. The CDR3 here is CASSPWPIRTSGTSSGANVLTF. Written as DNA, the CDR3 is TGTGCCAGCTCACCATGGCCGATCAGGACTAGCGGGACCAGCTCTGGGGCCAACGTCCTGACTTTC. The whole variable domain, remainder taken from reference TRBV18 and TRBJ2-6, is NAGVMQNPRHLVRRRGQEARLRCSPMKGHSHVYWYRQLPEEGLKFMVYLQKENIIDESGMPKERFSAEFPKEGPSILRIQQVVRGDSAAYFCASSPWPIRTSGTSSGANVLTFGAGSRLTVL.

V gene TRBV19 combines with J gene TRBJ1-2; D is possibly TRBD1 (5 bases). The CDR3 is 12 residues long. CDR1 LNHDA and CDR2 SQIVND come from the germline V gene (reference sequence). V gave up 3 bases and J gave up 5 bases, with 7 bases separating them. The CDR3 reads CASSMTAYGYTF. The DNA of the CDR3 is TGTGCCAGTAGTATGACAGCTTATGGCTACACCTTC.

This chain links TRBV29-1 with TRBJ1-2, with TRBD1 identical over 9 bases. Germline CDR1 SQVTM, CDR2 ANQGSEA. V was clipped by 6 bases and J by 6 bases; unmatched bases: 8. The CDR3 has 13 amino acids. The CDR3 spells CSVTGGAADGYTF. For the CDR3, the DNA is TGCAGCGTCACAGGGGGCGCGGCCGATGGCTACACCTTC.

J is TRBJ2-3 and V is TRBV20-1; D uncertain. Germline V CDR1 and CDR2: DFQATT, SNEGSKA (reference sequence). The CDR3 contains 11 residues. The CDR3 spells CSPLWTDTQYF. CDR3 DNA sequence: TGCAGCCCTCTCTGGACAGATACGCAGTATTTT.

Details on this clone: One end of the junction is discordant with germline, which a read error may explain. The rearrangement links TRBV27 to TRBJ2-1; no firm D call. The length of the CDR3 is 13 residues. Germline CDR1 MNHEY, CDR2 SMNVEV (reference sequence). CDR3 loop: CASSYLSDNEQFF. In DNA form, the CDR3 reads TGTGCCAGCAGTTACCTCTCCGACAATGAGCAGTTCTTC.

This clone has only a few counts. The rearrangement uses TRBV5-6 and TRBJ1-6, with 9 bases identical to TRBD1. The germline V gene encodes CDR1 SGHDT and CDR2 YYEEEE. This CDR3 has 14 amino acids. J gave up 13 bases and V 4 bases, and 9 bases lay outside the gene matches. The CDR3, as DNA: TGTGCCAGCAGCGAGGGGGTGGACAGGGGCCCCCTCCACTTT. Its translation: CASSEGVDRGPLHF.

The V and J genes are TRBV5-1 and TRBJ2-7, with TRBD1 matching 7 bases. Germline assignment: CDR1 SGHRS and CDR2 YFSETQ. V was pared by 3 bases and J by 4 bases, with 19 bases of the junction left unmatched. This CDR3 has 18 amino acids. The CDR3 loop reads CASSSLEGGAASPYEQYF. The CDR3 nucleotides are TGCGCCAGCAGCTCCCTGGAAGGGGGCGCGGCTAGCCCGTACGAGCAGTACTTC.

In this sample, this clone turned up a few times. CDR3 loop: CAIRDGTGTNTEAFF. The CDR3 DNA reads as TGTGCCATCAGAGACGGGACAGGGACGAACACTGAAGCTTTCTTT. V usage is TRBV10-3 and J usage is TRBJ1-1; 9 positions agree with TRBD1. Germline-derived CDR1 and CDR2 are ENHRY and SYGVKD. The CDR3 length is 15 residues. V lost 6 bases, J lost 1 base, and 6 bases stayed unmatched.

This chain links TRBV28 with TRBJ2-7; possibly TRBD1 for D (5 bases). Germline V gene lookup returns CDR1 MDHEN and CDR2 SYDVKM. The CDR3 loop spans 15 amino acids. The V gene lost 7 bases and the J gene lost 3 bases, with 19 bases spanning the gap. The CDR3 sequence is CASTPQRAGYYEQYF. DNA of the CDR3: TGTGCCAGCACCCCCCAAAGGGCAGGGTACTACGAGCAGTACTTC.

The CDR3 here is CASRLAGESEQFF. In nucleotides, the CDR3 is TGCGCCAGCAGACTAGCGGGAGAATCTGAGCAGTTCTTC. The chain is built from TRBV5-1 and TRBJ2-1; 11 bases agree with TRBD2. Germline V lookup: CDR1 SGHRS, CDR2 YFSETQ. The CDR3 spans 13 residues. J was trimmed by 9 bases and V by 5 bases; bases with no gene match: 4.

V gene TRBV15 combines with J gene TRBJ2-3, with 7 positions matching TRBD1. CDR3 length: 15 residues. The V gene end was trimmed by 1 base and the J gene end by 5 bases; junction bases not matched to a gene: 6. Germline values: CDR1 LNHNV, CDR2 YYDKDF (reference sequence). In nucleotides, the CDR3 is TGTGCCACCAGCAGAGGACAGGGTACCGGAGATACGCAGTATTTT. It codes for CATSRGQGTGDTQYF.

The genes are TRBV7-2 and TRBJ2-5; D is undetermined. Between the trimmed V and J ends, which lost 2 bases and 2 bases, there was a span of 9 bases. This CDR3 comprises 14 residues. Per germline, CDR1 SGHTA and CDR2 FQGNSA. CDR3 region: CASSLTTLQETQYF. CDR3 nucleotide sequence: TGTGCCAGCAGCTTAACAACACTACAAGAGACCCAGTACTTC.

The V and J genes are TRBV24-1 and TRBJ2-5; TRBD1 agrees at 9 bases. V shed 4 bases and J 1 base; nucleotides not matched to a gene: 9. The CDR3 totals 17 residues. Germline assignment: CDR1 KGHDR and CDR2 SFDVKD. The CDR3 DNA reads TGTGCCACCAGTGAGGTGACCGGGACAGGGTTCCAAGAGACCCAGTACTTC. It specifies CATSEVTGTGFQETQYF.

A few counts support this clone. The chain couples TRBV19 to TRBJ1-1; D gene ambiguous. Germline V CDR1 and CDR2: LNHDA, SQIVND (reference sequence). The CDR3 contains 15 residues. V gave up 7 bases and J gave up 0 bases, with 15 bases separating them. CDR3 region: CASNHGRGMNTEAFF. The CDR3 nucleotides are TGTGCCAGTAACCACGGCCGAGGGATGAACACTGAAGCTTTCTTT. Variable domain in full (rest from reference TRBV19 and TRBJ1-1): DGGITQSPKYLFRKEGQNVTLSCEQNLNHDAMYWYRQDPGQGLRLIYYSQIVNDFQKGDIAEGYSVSREKKESFPLTVTSAQKNPTAFYLCASNHGRGMNTEAFFGQGTRLTVV.

V is TRBV2 and J is TRBJ2-1, with D tentatively TRBD2 (6 bases). Germline CDR1 and CDR2: SNHLY and FYNNEI. V shed 4 bases and J shed 1 base, with 8 bases lying between them. CDR3 size: 14 residues. This CDR3 reads CASSVGGSYNEQFF. The CDR3 DNA reads TGTGCCAGCAGTGTTGGGGGGTCCTACAATGAGCAGTTCTTC.

This clone has only one observation. The V call is TRBV28, the J call TRBJ1-2; 8 positions match TRBD1. V trimming: 7 bases; J trimming: 7 bases; junction bases outside the gene matches: 8. The CDR3 length is 13 residues. Germline CDR1 is MDHEN and CDR2 is SYDVKM. In nucleotides, the CDR3 is TGTGCCAGCACCGAAACGGACAGGGCTGGCTACACCTTC. This codes for CASTETDRAGYTF.

The count of this clone is one. The gene calls are TRBV7-9 and TRBJ2-1; maybe TRBD2 (6 bases). This CDR3 comprises 19 residues. Germline V gene sequence: CDR1 SEHNR, CDR2 FQNEAQ (reference sequence). The germline V and J ends were trimmed by 4 bases and 0 bases, with 22 bases remaining between them. This CDR3 reads CASSSLGGGSPSSYNEQFF. Written as DNA, the CDR3 is TGTGCCAGCAGCTCGTTGGGGGGAGGATCCCCAAGCTCCTACAATGAGCAGTTCTTC.

The chain carries TRBV7-9 and TRBJ2-7, with 14 bases lining up with TRBD2. Looked up from germline, CDR1 is SEHNR and CDR2 is FQNEAQ (reference sequence). The junction had 1 base not matched to a gene; V was cut back by 1 base and J by 2 bases. This CDR3 spans 16 amino acids. Here the CDR3 DNA reads TGTGCCAGCAGCTTAGGGGGACTAGCGGGGGCCTACGAGCAGTACTTC. This translates into CASSLGGLAGAYEQYF.

The chain uses TRBV7-8 and TRBJ2-7, with D maybe TRBD2 (5 bases). The ends were cut back, 0 bases at V and 3 bases at J, with 15 bases in the middle. CDR1 is SGHVS, CDR2 FQNEAQ, per germline. This CDR3 contains 16 residues. The CDR3 sequence is CASSLAAVARFYEQYF. The CDR3 coding sequence is TGTGCCAGCAGCTTAGCCGCAGTAGCGAGGTTCTACGAGCAGTACTTC. Using reference TRBV7-8 and TRBJ2-7 for the parts outside the CDR3, the full variable domain is GAGVSQSPRYKVAKRGQDVALRCDPISGHVSLFWYQQALGQGPEFLTYFQNEAQLDKSGLPSDRFFAERPEGSVSTLKIQRTQQEDSAVYLCASSLAAVARFYEQYFGPGTRLTVT.

This clone has only one observation. The rearrangement links TRBV3-1 (or the pseudogene TRBV3-2) to TRBJ1-1; no clear D. The ends were cut back, 0 bases at V and 3 bases at J, with 5 bases in the middle. Germline lookup yields CDR1 LGHDT and CDR2 YNNKEL (reference sequence). The CDR3 is 13 residues long. The CDR3 nucleotides read TGTGCCAGCAGCCAAGAAACACACACTGAAGCTTTCTTT. This translates into CASSQETHTEAFF.

This chain joins TRBV2 and TRBJ2-3; 8 bases line up with TRBD2. Germline-derived CDR1 and CDR2 are SNHLY and FYNNEI. V was pared by 7 bases and J by 3 bases, with 6 bases of the junction left unmatched. CDR3 size: 14 residues. The CDR3 spells CASTLAGTTDTQYF. CDR3 DNA sequence: TGTGCCAGCACCTTAGCGGGAACGACAGATACGCAGTATTTT.

The genes are TRBV5-8 and TRBJ2-5; 7 bases agree with TRBD1. The germline V gene has CDR1 SGHTS and CDR2 YDEGEE. With V trimmed by 6 bases and J by 1 base, 6 bases remained unmatched. The CDR3 is made up of 14 amino acids. CDR3: CASTADRPQETQYF. The CDR3 region has the DNA TGTGCCAGCACCGCGGACAGGCCCCAAGAGACCCAGTACTTC.